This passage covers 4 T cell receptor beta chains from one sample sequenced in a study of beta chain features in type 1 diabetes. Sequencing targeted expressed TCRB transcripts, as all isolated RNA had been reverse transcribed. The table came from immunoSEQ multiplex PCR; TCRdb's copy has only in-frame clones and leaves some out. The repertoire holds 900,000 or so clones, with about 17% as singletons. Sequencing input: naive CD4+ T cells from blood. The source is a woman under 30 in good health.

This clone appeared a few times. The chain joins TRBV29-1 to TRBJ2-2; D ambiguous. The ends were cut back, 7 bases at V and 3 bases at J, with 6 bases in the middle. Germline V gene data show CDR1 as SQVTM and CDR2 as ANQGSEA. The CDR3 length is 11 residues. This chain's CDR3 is CSALYTGELFF. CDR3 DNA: TGCAGCGCCCTGTACACCGGGGAGCTGTTTTTT.

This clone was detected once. CDR3: CASSPHTGEGGELFF. In DNA form, the CDR3 reads TGTGCCAGCAGCCCCCATACAGGGGAAGGCGGGGAGCTGTTTTTT. This chain connects TRBV7-3 to TRBJ2-2; 7 bases agree with TRBD1. This CDR3 comprises 15 residues. Germline V gene sequence: CDR1 SGHTA, CDR2 FQGTGA. V trimming: 5 bases; J trimming: 7 bases; junction bases outside the gene matches: 10.

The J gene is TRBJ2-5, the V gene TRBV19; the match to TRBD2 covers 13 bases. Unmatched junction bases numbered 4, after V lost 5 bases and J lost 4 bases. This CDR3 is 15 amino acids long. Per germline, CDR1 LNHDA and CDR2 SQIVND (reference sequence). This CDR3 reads CASSGGLAGRETQYF. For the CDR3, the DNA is TGTGCCAGTAGTGGGGGACTAGCGGGAAGAGAGACCCAGTACTTC.

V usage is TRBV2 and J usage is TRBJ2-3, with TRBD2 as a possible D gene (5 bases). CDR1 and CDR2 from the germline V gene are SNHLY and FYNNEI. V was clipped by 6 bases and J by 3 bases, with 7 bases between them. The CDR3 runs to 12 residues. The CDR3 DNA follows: TGTGCCAGCAGAAGGGAGACAGATACGCAGTATTTT. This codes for CASRRETDTQYF. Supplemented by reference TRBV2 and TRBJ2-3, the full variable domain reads EPEVTQTPSHQVTQMGQEVILRCVPISNHLYFYWYRQILGQKVEFLVSFYNNEISEKSEIFDDQFSVERPDGSNFTLKIRSTKLEDSAMYFCASRRETDTQYFGPGTRLTVL.